This T cell receptor beta chain is from a study of tumor and adjacent non-tumor tissue in lung cancer. About the study: Histology: eleven to twelve adenocarcinoma, a couple of squamous cell carcinoma, 1 small cell lung cancer.

To note about this clonotype: Its antigen is currently unknown. Relative to the germline gene, one junction end is altered; a read error may explain this.

No cell sorting was done before RNA was extracted from the tissue. The normal lung tissue was taken more than 3 cm from the tumor edge. Notes on the study in general: Higher tumor TCR diversity was associated with shorter survival. Tumor tissue had significantly higher TCR diversity than normal lung.

A modified ARM-PCR protocol with three rounds of nested PCR amplified TCRbeta. TCRdb re-called the multiplex PCR reads through MiXCR, storing one row per CDR3 protein. The sample includes 77,000 or so distinct CDR3 sequences, approximately 82% of them seen just once. Germline CDR1 is MNHNS and CDR2 is SASEGT. The CDR3 has 14 amino acids. This clonotype was obtained from a man aged 65 to 85 with non-small cell lung cancer. The sample comprised distant non-tumor lung tissue. The chain uses TRBV6-1 and TRBJ2-1; tentative D call: TRBD1 (5 bases). In nucleotides, the CDR3 is TGTGCCAGCAGTGGGACAAGGGGATTGGATGAGCAGGTCTTC. Its protein product is CASSGTRGLDEQVF.